These 17 T cell receptor beta chains originate from one sample sequenced in a study of control samples from healthy donors and cancer patients (TCRdb year 2020). Library preparation used the immunoSEQ multiplex PCR assay. Not all clones reach the TCRdb copy of this immuneACCESS table, which keeps in-frame sequences only. Checked studies attribute under half of the gap to unresolved V genes and leave the rest unexplained. This sample is represented by a few hundred thousand clones; around 90% of them were singletons. Together, the top ten hold over 5.5% of the sample. Sample: PBMCs. Receptor source: a man between 40 and 49 years old with head and neck cancer.

In this sample, this clone turned up a few times. The genes are TRBV19 and TRBJ1-2, with D uncertain. Per germline, CDR1 LNHDA and CDR2 SQIVND (reference sequence). The V end lost 3 bases, the J end lost 1 base, and 3 bases lay between the germline ends. The CDR3 extends over 12 amino acids. The CDR3, as DNA: TGTGCCAGTAGTATTAGTAACTATGGCTACACCTTC. It yields the protein CASSISNYGYTF.

For the CDR3, the DNA is TGCGCCAGCAGCTTGGTCTCGGGGGGCAGAAAACTGTTTTTT. It is translated as CASSLVSGGRKLFF. The chain combines TRBV5-1 with TRBJ1-4, with D possibly matching TRBD1 (6 bases). The CDR3 length is 14 residues. CDR1 and CDR2 (germline): SGHRS, YFSETQ. V lost 0 bases and J 10 bases, leaving 13 bases between the germline ends.

The chain combines TRBV6-5 with TRBJ1-1; D uncertain. V lost 5 bases and J 3 bases, leaving 16 bases between the germline ends. CDR1 is MNHEY and CDR2 is SVGAGI in the germline V gene. The CDR3 runs 15 residues. DNA for the CDR3: TGTGCCAGCAGTCACCCCCCAGGAAGGGACACTGAAGCTTTCTTT. As protein: CASSHPPGRDTEAFF.

The chain couples TRBV14 to TRBJ2-1; D is ambiguous. The CDR3 extends over 13 amino acids. The germline V gene has CDR1 SGHDN and CDR2 FVKESK. V was shortened by 3 bases and J by 3 bases, with 6 bases between the two germline ends. CDR3 bases: TGTGCCAGCAGCCACCAGGACTACAATGAGCAGTTCTTC. This translates into CASSHQDYNEQFF. Looking up the rest from reference TRBV14 and TRBJ2-1 gives the full variable domain: EAGVTQFPSHSVIEKGQTVTLRCDPISGHDNLYWYRRVMGKEIKFLLHFVKESKQDESGMPNNRFLAERTGGTYSTLKVQPAELEDSGVYFCASSHQDYNEQFFGPGTRLTVL.

On this clone itself: Other DNA variants within this sample encode the same CDR3. This chain connects TRBV19 to TRBJ1-5, with D maybe TRBD1 (5 bases). V was clipped by 11 bases and J by 7 bases, with 15 bases between them. The germline CDR1 and CDR2 sequences are LNHDA and SQIVND (reference sequence). The CDR3 runs to 12 residues. In DNA, the CDR3 is TGTGCCGGGAGGACGGGGCGGCAGCCCCAGCATTTT. The encoded protein is CAGRTGRQPQHF.

This clone was counted once. The chain uses TRBV3-1 (or the pseudogene TRBV3-2) and TRBJ2-5, with D perhaps TRBD1 (5 bases). The CDR3 covers 11 residues. Trimming stripped 7 bases from V and 4 bases from J, with 7 bases between. Germline lookup yields CDR1 LGHDT and CDR2 YNNKEL (reference sequence). Written as DNA, the CDR3 is TGTGCCAGCACTAGGGGAGAGACCCAGTACTTC. Encoded protein: CASTRGETQYF.

V is TRBV7-9 and J is TRBJ2-3; 11 bases are a match to TRBD2. V was clipped by 5 bases and J by 6 bases; unmatched bases: 7. CDR3 length equals 15 residues. Per germline, CDR1 SEHNR and CDR2 FQNEAQ (reference sequence). The CDR3 spells CASSPEASGRDTQYF. CDR3 nucleotides: TGTGCCAGCAGCCCGGAGGCTAGCGGGAGGGATACGCAGTATTTT. Using reference TRBV7-9 and TRBJ2-3 for the parts outside the CDR3, the full variable domain is DTGVSQNPRHKITKRGQNVTFRCDPISEHNRLYWYRQTLGQGPEFLTYFQNEAQLEKSRLLSDRFSAERPKGSFSTLEIQRTEQGDSAMYLCASSPEASGRDTQYFGPGTRLTVL.

A single count supports this clone. The V gene is TRBV19, the J gene TRBJ2-3; TRBD2 is a possible D gene (5 bases). Looked up from germline, CDR1 is LNHDA and CDR2 is SQIVND (reference sequence). V was clipped by 1 base and J by 0 bases, with 11 bases between them. This CDR3 has 16 residues. CDR3 protein: CASSIGAGTSTDTQYF. The CDR3 bases are TGTGCCAGTAGTATAGGGGCGGGCACTAGCACAGATACGCAGTATTTT.

V is TRBV30 and J is TRBJ2-7; 9 bases line up with TRBD1. CDR3 length equals 13 residues. CDR1 and CDR2 from the germline V gene are GTSNPN and SVGIG (reference sequence). V lost 3 bases to trimming and J lost 5 bases; unmatched junction nucleotides: 5. As DNA, the CDR3 is TGTGCCTGGAGCGAACAGGGGGCCCACGAGCAGTACTTC. Its protein product is CAWSEQGAHEQYF.

This clone was detected only a few times. This chain uses TRBV9 with TRBJ1-4; no clear D. CDR3 length equals 14 residues. Trimming took 0 bases from V and 10 from J, leaving 13 bases between them. CDR1 and CDR2 (germline): SGDLS, YYNGEE. For the CDR3, the DNA is TGTGCCAGCAGCGTAGACAGTGATTATGGAAAACTGTTTTTT. It is translated as CASSVDSDYGKLFF.

The J gene is TRBJ2-1, the V gene TRBV19, with 8 bases lining up with TRBD2. Germline V gene sequence: CDR1 LNHDA, CDR2 SQIVND (reference sequence). The length of the CDR3 is 12 residues. CDR3: CASRGGGNEQFF. DNA of the CDR3: TGTGCTTCACGGGGGGGCGGCAATGAGCAGTTCTTC.

This clone was recorded only once. The chain employs TRBV11-3 and TRBJ2-1; TRBD2 agrees at 10 bases. V dropped 5 bases and J dropped 7; count of bases not matched to a gene: 11. The CDR3 spans 16 residues. Germline CDR1 reads SGHNT; CDR2 reads YENEEA. The chain's CDR3 is CASSPRTSGGTNEQFF. CDR3 DNA sequence: TGTGCCAGCAGCCCAAGGACTAGCGGAGGTACGAATGAGCAGTTCTTC.

This clone appeared a few times. The rearrangement uses TRBV10-3 and TRBJ1-6; 9 bases agree with TRBD1. CDR1 is ENHRY, CDR2 SYGVKD, per germline. The CDR3 spans 15 residues. Losses at the gene ends were 4 bases for V and 10 bases for J; bases not matched to a gene: 8. CDR3 DNA sequence: TGTGCCATCAGTGGAGAGGGACAGGGCGGATCACCCCTCCACTTT. Protein sequence: CAISGEGQGGSPLHF.

CDR3 sequence reads: CALHFEGGRVTGELFF. Written as DNA, the CDR3 is TGTGCCTTGCATTTTGAGGGGGGCCGGGTCACCGGGGAGCTGTTTTTT. The chain recombines TRBV30 with TRBJ2-2; possibly TRBD1 or TRBD2 for D (6 bases each). The CDR3 is 16 amino acids. Trimming took off 7 bases at V and 4 bases at J, with 22 bases between the two ends. CDR1 GTSNPN and CDR2 SVGIG come from the germline V gene (reference sequence).

The V gene is TRBV7-2, the J gene TRBJ1-1; D not resolved. Germline V lookup: CDR1 SGHTA, CDR2 FQGNSA. The V end was cut by 5 bases, the J end by 1 base, with 11 bases between. CDR3 length equals 14 residues. The CDR3 region has the DNA TGTGCCAGCAGCCTCGTAGTCGGGAACACTGAAGCTTTCTTT. The encoded protein is CASSLVVGNTEAFF.

The chain uses TRBV5-4 and TRBJ2-2; maybe TRBD2 (7 bases). The CDR3 is 16 residues long. V lost 9 bases to trimming and J lost 5 bases, with 23 bases between them. The germline gives CDR1 SGHNT, CDR2 YYREEE (reference sequence). CDR3: CAIAPRGGRATGELFF. In DNA form, the CDR3 reads TGTGCCATCGCACCGCGCGGGGGCCGAGCAACCGGGGAGCTGTTTTTT.

This clone was seen once. The chain recombines TRBV4-2 with TRBJ2-7, with D possibly TRBD2 on 7 matching bases. CDR3 length equals 15 residues. CDR1 is LGHNA and CDR2 is YNFKEQ in the germline V gene. Trimming stripped 1 base from V and 3 bases from J, with 13 bases between. CDR3: CASSQGGGRDYEQYF. The CDR3 DNA reads as TGTGCCAGCAGCCAAGGGGGGGGCCGCGACTACGAGCAGTACTTC.